These T cell receptor beta chains were read from a single sample in a study of spatial heterogeneity in lung cancer. TCRdb re-called the 5' RACE reads through MiXCR, storing one row per CDR3 protein. The sample shows about 20,000 distinct CDR3 sequences, roughly 10% of them seen only once. This material consisted of PBMCs, taken at follow-up. These receptors were taken from a female donor with early-stage non-small cell lung cancer. The CDR3 runs from the conserved cysteine through the conserved F or W. The D gene is left open where the match is weak. The listing skips clone size in some rows; elsewhere it reads once, few, many or a size class.

v_call: TRBV12-3/TRBV12-4
j_call: TRBJ2-6
clone_size: many
d_call: .
cdr3_nt: TGTGCCAGCAGTTCCGCAAACTCTGGGGCCAACGTCCTGACTTTC
cdr3_aa: CASSSANSGANVLTF

v_call: TRBV6-2/TRBV6-3
j_call: TRBJ1-4
clone_size: .
d_call: TRBD1
cdr3_nt: TGTGCCAGCAGTTACTCCGGGACAGCTATTGCAACTAATGAAAAACTGTTTTTT
cdr3_aa: CASSYSGTAIATNEKLFF

v_call: TRBV30
j_call: TRBJ1-2
clone_size: many
d_call: .
cdr3_nt: TGTGCCTGGAGCCCCGGGCCCTATGGCTACACCTTC
cdr3_aa: CAWSPGPYGYTF

v_call: TRBV5-6
j_call: TRBJ2-3
clone_size: many
d_call: .
cdr3_nt: TGTGCCAGCAGCTTGGTGCGGGGCCTCACAGATACGCAGTATTTT
cdr3_aa: CASSLVRGLTDTQYF

v_call: TRBV12-5
j_call: TRBJ2-7
clone_size: many
d_call: .
cdr3_nt: TGTGCTAGTGGTTTGGTACCTGAGAGAAGCTACGAGCAGTACTTC
cdr3_aa: CASGLVPERSYEQYF

v_call: TRBV19
j_call: TRBJ2-6
clone_size: .
d_call: TRBD1
cdr3_nt: TGTGCCAGTATCGAGACAGGGGTTGGGGCCAACGTCCTGACTTTC
cdr3_aa: CASIETGVGANVLTF

v_call: TRBV7-3
j_call: TRBJ2-7
clone_size: many
d_call: .
cdr3_nt: TGTGCCAGCAGCGCCGCAGGGAGGCCCTACGAGCAGTACTTC
cdr3_aa: CASSAAGRPYEQYF

v_call: TRBV5-5
j_call: TRBJ1-6
clone_size: many
d_call: .
cdr3_nt: TGTGCCAGCAGCTCCAGCCAGGGATATAGCTCCTATAATTCACCCCTCCACTTT
cdr3_aa: CASSSSQGYSSYNSPLHF

v_call: TRBV24-1
j_call: TRBJ2-3
clone_size: .
d_call: TRBD2
cdr3_nt: TGTGCCACCGCGGATCAGACTAGCGGGAGGGCATCGGGCACAGATACGCAGTATTTT
cdr3_aa: CATADQTSGRASGTDTQYF

v_call: TRBV5-4
j_call: TRBJ2-1
clone_size: few
d_call: TRBD1
cdr3_nt: TGTGCCAGCAGCGGTAAGGACAGGGGGTTGCATGAGCAGTTCTTC
cdr3_aa: CASSGKDRGLHEQFF

v_call: TRBV23-1
j_call: TRBJ1-4
clone_size: many
d_call: .
cdr3_nt: .
cdr3_aa: CASSQCPYRGKMKNCFF

v_call: TRBV27
j_call: TRBJ1-5
clone_size: .
d_call: .
cdr3_nt: TGTGCCAGCTCTCTGACAGGACCCAATCAGCCCCAGCATTTT
cdr3_aa: CASSLTGPNQPQHF

v_call: TRBV29-1
j_call: TRBJ2-3
clone_size: .
d_call: .
cdr3_nt: TGCAGCGTGCCCGGGACATCTAGCACAGATACGCAGTATTTT
cdr3_aa: CSVPGTSSTDTQYF

v_call: TRBV27
j_call: TRBJ2-3
clone_size: many
d_call: .
cdr3_nt: TGTGCCAGCAGTTCCCAACGCACAGATACGCAGTATTTT
cdr3_aa: CASSSQRTDTQYF

v_call: TRBV24-1
j_call: TRBJ2-5
clone_size: .
d_call: TRBD1
cdr3_nt: TGTGCCACCGGGGACAGCCTTAATCAAGAGACCCAGTACTTC
cdr3_aa: CATGDSLNQETQYF

v_call: TRBV18
j_call: TRBJ1-2
clone_size: many
d_call: TRBD1
cdr3_nt: TGTGCCAGCTCACCGAACGAGGGAACAGGGGAAGGCTACACCTTC
cdr3_aa: CASSPNEGTGEGYTF

v_call: TRBV4-3
j_call: TRBJ2-2
clone_size: many
d_call: TRBD1
cdr3_nt: TGCGCCAGCAGCCAAGTCTTTTACAGGGGGGAGGCACGGAACACCGGGGAGCTGTTTTTT
cdr3_aa: CASSQVFYRGEARNTGELFF

v_call: TRBV18
j_call: TRBJ1-6
clone_size: .
d_call: .
cdr3_nt: TGTGCCAGCTCACCACCAGGGCCGGGTTCACCCCTCCACTTT
cdr3_aa: CASSPPGPGSPLHF

v_call: TRBV20-1
j_call: TRBJ1-1
clone_size: few
d_call: TRBD1
cdr3_nt: TGCAGTGCTATTCTCCGGGACAGGGGGATAGGCACTGAAGCTTTCTTT
cdr3_aa: CSAILRDRGIGTEAFF

v_call: TRBV7-8
j_call: TRBJ1-1
clone_size: many
d_call: .
cdr3_nt: TGTGCCAGCAGCTTACGAGCGGAGAACACTGAAGCTTTCTTT
cdr3_aa: CASSLRAENTEAFF

v_call: TRBV7-3
j_call: TRBJ2-3
clone_size: many
d_call: .
cdr3_nt: TGTGCCAGCAGCGTAATGGAAGGGGTTACGCAGTATTTT
cdr3_aa: CASSVMEGVTQYF

v_call: TRBV27
j_call: TRBJ1-5
clone_size: many
d_call: .
cdr3_nt: TGTGCCAGCAGTTTTGACAGTTATAGCAATCAGCCCCAGCATTTT
cdr3_aa: CASSFDSYSNQPQHF

v_call: TRBV5-4
j_call: TRBJ2-5
clone_size: few
d_call: .
cdr3_nt: TGTGCCAGCAGCTTGGAAACAGAGTACCAAGAGACCCAGTACTTC
cdr3_aa: CASSLETEYQETQYF

v_call: TRBV10-3
j_call: TRBJ2-1
clone_size: few
d_call: TRBD1
cdr3_nt: TGTGCCACCGCACCGACAGGGTACAATGAGCAGTTCTTC
cdr3_aa: CATAPTGYNEQFF

v_call: TRBV29-1
j_call: TRBJ2-1
clone_size: few
d_call: .
cdr3_nt: TGCAGCGCCAGGGACCTCTACAATGAGCAGTTCTTC
cdr3_aa: CSARDLYNEQFF

v_call: TRBV11-2
j_call: TRBJ2-5
clone_size: many
d_call: .
cdr3_nt: TGTGCCAGCAGCCGTCGGGGGCAGGGCCAAGAGACCCAGTACTTC
cdr3_aa: CASSRRGQGQETQYF

v_call: TRBV9
j_call: TRBJ1-5
clone_size: many
d_call: .
cdr3_nt: TGTGCCAGCAGCCCATCGGGCTCAGGGGCCAATCAGCCCCAGCATTTT
cdr3_aa: CASSPSGSGANQPQHF

v_call: TRBV28
j_call: TRBJ1-6
clone_size: many
d_call: .
cdr3_nt: TGTGCCAGCACTCAAGTAGGGAAGTATAATTCACCCCTCCACTTT
cdr3_aa: CASTQVGKYNSPLHF

v_call: TRBV12-3/TRBV12-4
j_call: TRBJ1-4
clone_size: many
d_call: .
cdr3_nt: TGTGCCAGCAGAGAATATGAAAAACTGTTTTTT
cdr3_aa: CASREYEKLFF

v_call: TRBV7-9
j_call: TRBJ2-5
clone_size: many
d_call: .
cdr3_nt: TGTGCCAGCAGCCCCACCGGAATCGCTCTAGGGACCCAGTACTTC
cdr3_aa: CASSPTGIALGTQYF

v_call: TRBV28
j_call: TRBJ2-1
clone_size: many
d_call: .
cdr3_nt: TGTGCCAGCAGCCTCAGGGAGCCCCCCCTCAATGAGCAGTTCTTC
cdr3_aa: CASSLREPPLNEQFF

v_call: TRBV7-9
j_call: TRBJ1-5
clone_size: few
d_call: TRBD1
cdr3_nt: TGTGCCAGCAGCTCGCAGGGGGATCAGCCCCAGCATTTT
cdr3_aa: CASSSQGDQPQHF

v_call: TRBV18
j_call: TRBJ2-2
clone_size: .
d_call: .
cdr3_nt: TGTGCCAGCTCAGCCGCGACAGATTACCGGGAGCTGTTTTTT
cdr3_aa: CASSAATDYRELFF

v_call: TRBV19
j_call: TRBJ2-2
clone_size: many
d_call: .
cdr3_nt: TGTGCCAGCACAGGGTACACCGGGGAGCTGTTTTTT
cdr3_aa: CASTGYTGELFF